The entry that follows covers one TCR beta chain sequence. Trimming took off 10 bases at V and 8 bases at J, with 21 bases between the two ends. The germline V gene has CDR1 MNHNY and CDR2 SVGAGI (reference sequence). CDR3 length: 15 amino acids. In Seattle, patients joined the study during active infection and were tracked longitudinally. This record comes from a study of blood T cell repertoires in COVID-19. In the study overall: Spain, Italy and the United States supplied samples that represented acute and convalescent COVID-19. PBMCs, B-cell-depleted T cells, or T cells provided the cDNA or gDNA that made up the material.

Per the study methods: Estimated nucleated cell counts came from reference gene primer amplification. The data were produced by immunoSEQ multiplex PCR, yet TCRdb's version contains in-frame clones alone and is incomplete. The V and J calls and the clone size are those of that table, but D and trimming were determined from the DNA. The sample includes over 90,000 clones, 80% to 90% of them seen just once. This TCR derives from a man older than 75 with COVID-19, enrolled during active disease. The specimen was peripheral blood. The chain carries TRBV6-6 and TRBJ1-6; tentative D call: TRBD1 (5 bases). CDR3 in amino acids: CATKTQDLTYSPLHF. The CDR3 DNA reads as TGTGCCACCAAAACACAGGACCTAACTTATTCACCCCTCCACTTT.